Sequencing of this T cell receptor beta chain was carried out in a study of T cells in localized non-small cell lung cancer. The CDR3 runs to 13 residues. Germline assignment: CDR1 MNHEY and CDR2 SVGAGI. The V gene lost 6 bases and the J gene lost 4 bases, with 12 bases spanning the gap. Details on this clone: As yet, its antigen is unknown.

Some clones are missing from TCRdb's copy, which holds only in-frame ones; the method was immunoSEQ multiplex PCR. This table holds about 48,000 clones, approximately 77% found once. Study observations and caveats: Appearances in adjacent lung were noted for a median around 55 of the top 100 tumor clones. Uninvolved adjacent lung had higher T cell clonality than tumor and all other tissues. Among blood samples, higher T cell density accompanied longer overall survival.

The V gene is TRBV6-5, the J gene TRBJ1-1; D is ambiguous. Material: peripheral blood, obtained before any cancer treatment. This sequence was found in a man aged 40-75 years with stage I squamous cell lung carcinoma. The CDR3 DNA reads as TGTGCCAGCAGAACGACCGGTAGCACTGAAGCTTTCTTT. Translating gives CASRTTGSTEAFF.